The rows below give T cell receptor beta chains drawn from one sample of a study of T cell changes during pregnancy in multiple sclerosis. The table came from immunoSEQ multiplex PCR; TCRdb's copy has only in-frame clones and leaves some out. The table shows about 50,000 clones, with about 90% occurring only once. This specimen consisted of CD8+ T cells from peripheral blood mononuclear cells, obtained after pregnancy. Receptor source: a female donor with multiple sclerosis, enrolled in a pregnancy study. The CDR3 runs from the conserved cysteine through the conserved F or W. The D gene is left open where the match is weak. Clone size, where shown, is once, few, many, or a class for clones that have expanded.

TRBJ1-3 - TRBV9 - TGTGCCAGCAGCGTAGGTTCCCTGCGCCGTGGAAACACCATATATTTT CASSVGSLRRGNTIYF
TRBJ1-1 - TRBV19 - TGTGCCAGTAGTTGGGCAGGGAACACTGAAGCTTTCTTT CASSWAGNTEAFF
TRBJ2-3 - TRBV11-2 TRBD2 TGTGCCAGCAGCTTTAGCGGGGGGGCGGATACGCAGTATTTT CASSFSGGADTQYF
TRBJ2-7 few TRBV6-5 TRBD2 TGTGCCAGCAGCGAACTAGCGGGTCATTCCTACGAGCAGTACTTC CASSELAGHSYEQYF
TRBJ2-2 - TRBV19 TRBD1 TGTGCCAGTAGTCCCCGGGACAGGTGGATCACCGGGGAGCTGTTTTTT CASSPRDRWITGELFF
TRBJ2-1 - TRBV9 TRBD2 TGTGCCAGCGGGGCGGGGGTTGATGAGCAGTTCTTC CASGAGVDEQFF
TRBJ2-3 - TRBV9 - TGTGCCAGCAGCCCGATCGGCCGGGACTCCCCCACAGATACGCAGTATTTT CASSPIGRDSPTDTQYF
TRBJ1-5 - TRBV28 - TGTGCCAGCAGCCCGGGGGGGCGAGGCAATCAGCCCCAGCATTTT CASSPGGRGNQPQHF
TRBJ2-7 - TRBV9 TRBD1 TGTGCCAGCAGCATTTCCGGGACAGGCGCCTACGAGCAGTACTTC CASSISGTGAYEQYF
TRBJ1-2 - TRBV14 TRBD1 TGTGCCAGCAGCCAACCTGGACAGGCCAACTATGGCTACACCTTC CASSQPGQANYGYTF
TRBJ2-5 - TRBV7-9 - TGTGCCAGCAGCACCGACCCTGACAGGTTCCAAGAGACCCAGTACTTC CASSTDPDRFQETQYF
TRBJ1-4 - TRBV4-2 - TGTGCCAGCAGCCAAGGTCTAGGGGACTTGTTCCTATTTTTT CASSQGLGDLFLFF
TRBJ1-1 - TRBV25-1 - TGTGCCAGCAGTGAACCCCAGGGTCCTGAAGCTTTCTTT CASSEPQGPEAFF
TRBJ2-3 - TRBV9 TRBD1 TGTGCCAGCAGCGGCCGGACAGGGGGTTCCCCAGATACGCAGTATTTT CASSGRTGGSPDTQYF
TRBJ1-4 once TRBV9 TRBD1 TGTGCCAGCAGCAGAGCCGGGACAGGGTTTGAAAAACTGTTTTTT CASSRAGTGFEKLFF
TRBJ2-5 - TRBV4-1 - TGCGCCAGCAGCCGAGGGCCCTACGAGACCCAGTACTTC CASSRGPYETQYF
TRBJ2-5 - TRBV7-8 TRBD1 TGTGCCAGCAGCTTAGGACAGGGGGGGACCCAGTACTTC CASSLGQGGTQYF
TRBJ1-2 - TRBV5-4 TRBD1 TGTGCCAGCAGCGTGGACAGGGGGCAGAGAACGGTTGTAGATGGCTACACCTTC CASSVDRGQRTVVDGYTF
TRBJ1-1 - TRBV6-5 TRBD1 TGTGCCAGCAGTATAGACCAGGGGGTTAACACTGAAGCTTTCTTT CASSIDQGVNTEAFF
TRBJ2-3 - TRBV7-8 TRBD1 TGTGCCAGCAGCTTAGATGAACCTGGGACAGGGGAGACAGATACGCAGTATTTT CASSLDEPGTGETDTQYF
TRBJ1-5 - TRBV9 - TGTGCCAGCAGCGGGGGGGGTCAGCCCCAGCATTTT CASSGGGQPQHF
TRBJ2-3 - TRBV7-3 TRBD2 TGTGCCAGCAGCCCTACGAGCGGGGGGAGCGATACGCAGTATTTT CASSPTSGGSDTQYF
TRBJ2-1 - TRBV14 - TGTGCCAGCAGCCGGGGGCCCGATAGGTACAATGAGCAGTTCTTC CASSRGPDRYNEQFF
TRBJ1-1 - TRBV14 - TGTGCCAGCAGCCAACAGGGAGGGCTTGAAGCTTTCTTT CASSQQGGLEAFF
TRBJ2-2 - TRBV9 - TGTGCCAGCAGCGTAGCCGGGAACACCGGGGAGCTGTTTTTT CASSVAGNTGELFF
TRBJ2-2 once TRBV6-4 - TGTGCCAGCAGTGACTCACCGGGGGTAAACACCGGGGAGCTGTTTTTT CASSDSPGVNTGELFF
TRBJ2-1 - TRBV2 TRBD1 TGTGCCAGCAGTCCCCCGACAGGGGACTTCTCCTACAATGAGCAGTTCTTC CASSPPTGDFSYNEQFF
TRBJ2-3 - TRBV4-1 - TGCGCCAGCAGCCCCCAGGGGGGACTCAGCACAGATACGCAGTATTTT CASSPQGGLSTDTQYF